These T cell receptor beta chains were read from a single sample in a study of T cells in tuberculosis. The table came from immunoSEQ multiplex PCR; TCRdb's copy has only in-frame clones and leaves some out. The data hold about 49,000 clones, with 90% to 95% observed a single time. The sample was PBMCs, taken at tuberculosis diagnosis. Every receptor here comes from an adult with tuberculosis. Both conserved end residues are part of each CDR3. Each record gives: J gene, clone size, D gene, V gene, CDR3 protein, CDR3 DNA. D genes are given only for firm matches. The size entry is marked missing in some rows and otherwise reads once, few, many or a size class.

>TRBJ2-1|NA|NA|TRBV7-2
CASSLAGQSYNEQFF
TGTGCCAGCAGCTTAGCGGGACAATCCTACAATGAGCAGTTCTTC
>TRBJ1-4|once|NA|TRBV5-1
CASSLVDRKATNEKLFF
TGCGCCAGCAGCTTGGTGGACAGAAAGGCAACTAATGAAAAACTGTTTTTT
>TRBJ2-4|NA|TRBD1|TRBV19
CASIGSRGQGQSKAKNIQYF
TGTGCCAGTATAGGGTCGAGAGGACAGGGACAATCGAAAGCCAAAAACATTCAGTACTTC
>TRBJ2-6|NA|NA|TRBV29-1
CSVDQVSGANVLTF
TGCAGCGTTGACCAGGTCTCTGGGGCCAACGTCCTGACTTTC
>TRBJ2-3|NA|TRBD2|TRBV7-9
CASGPKLVRGLATTDTQYF
TGTGCCAGCGGCCCAAAGTTAGTCCGCGGACTAGCCACCACAGATACGCAGTATTTT
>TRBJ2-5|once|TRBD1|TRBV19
CASSRIGQGEETQYF
TGTGCCAGTAGTCGGATAGGACAGGGAGAAGAGACCCAGTACTTC
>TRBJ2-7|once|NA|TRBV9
CASSATTASYEQYF
TGTGCCAGCAGCGCAACGACAGCATCCTACGAGCAGTACTTC
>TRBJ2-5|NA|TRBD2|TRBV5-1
CASSLVALGLAGGPETQYF
TGCGCCAGCAGCTTGGTTGCCCTGGGACTAGCGGGAGGGCCGGAGACCCAGTACTTC
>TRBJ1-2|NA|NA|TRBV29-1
CSVKQTANYGYTF
TGCAGCGTTAAACAGACCGCTAACTATGGCTACACCTTC
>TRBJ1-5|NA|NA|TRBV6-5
CASRFSREDNQPQHF
TGTGCCAGCAGATTCAGCAGAGAGGATAATCAGCCCCAGCATTTT
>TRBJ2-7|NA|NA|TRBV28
CASRSPGSSYEQYF
TGTGCCAGCAGATCACCCGGGAGCTCCTACGAGCAGTACTTC
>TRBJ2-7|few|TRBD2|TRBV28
CASSSSGREGSYEQYF
TGTGCCAGCAGTAGTTCTGGGCGGGAGGGCTCCTACGAGCAGTACTTC
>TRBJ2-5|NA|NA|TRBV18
CASSPGGAETQYF
TGTGCCAGCTCACCGGGGGGTGCAGAGACCCAGTACTTC
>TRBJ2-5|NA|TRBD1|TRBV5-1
CASSSMTGRETQYF
TGCGCCAGCAGCTCGATGACAGGGAGAGAGACCCAGTACTTC
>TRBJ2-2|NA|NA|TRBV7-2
CASSPKGGTGELFF
TGTGCCAGCAGCCCCAAGGGGGGGACCGGGGAGCTGTTTTTT
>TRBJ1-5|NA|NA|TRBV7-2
CASSSTGASREAQHF
TGTGCCAGCAGCTCTACGGGTGCCAGCCGGGAAGCCCAGCATTTT
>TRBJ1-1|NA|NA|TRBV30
CAWSRGPMNTEAFF
TGTGCCTGGAGCAGGGGCCCCATGAACACTGAAGCTTTCTTT
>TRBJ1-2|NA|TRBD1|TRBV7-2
CASSSTGGAVGGYTF
TGTGCCAGCAGCTCAACAGGGGGAGCGGTGGGCGGCTACACCTTC
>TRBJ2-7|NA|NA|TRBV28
CASLRAVPLGSYEQYF
TGTGCCAGCCTTAGAGCGGTACCCCTTGGCTCCTACGAGCAGTACTTC
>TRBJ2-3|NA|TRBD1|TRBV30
CAWSPTGGQYF
TGTGCCTGGAGTCCGACAGGGGGGCAGTATTTT
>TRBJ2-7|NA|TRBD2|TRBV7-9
CASSLGVGAGEGEQYF
TGTGCCAGCAGCTTAGGAGTAGGGGCGGGAGAAGGGGAGCAGTACTTC
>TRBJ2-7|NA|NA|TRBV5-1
CASSLERSASYEQYF
TGCGCCAGCAGCTTGGAGCGGTCCGCCTCCTACGAGCAGTACTTC
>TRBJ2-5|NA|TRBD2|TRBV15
CATSRDRASGRGRETQYF
TGTGCCACCAGCAGAGATAGGGCTAGCGGGAGAGGTCGAGAGACCCAGTACTTC
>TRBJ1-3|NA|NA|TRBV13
CASSLQTGFSGNTIYF
TGTGCCAGCAGCCTCCAAACAGGGTTCTCCGGAAACACCATATATTTT
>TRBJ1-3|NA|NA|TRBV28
CASSFLGRVSGNTIYF
TGTGCCAGCAGTTTTCTGGGCAGGGTCTCTGGAAACACCATATATTTT
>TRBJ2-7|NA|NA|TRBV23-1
CASSLQGHLYEQYF
TGCGCCAGCAGCCTTCAGGGGCACCTCTACGAGCAGTACTTC
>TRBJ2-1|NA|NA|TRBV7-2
CASSLEAGEQFF
TGTGCCAGCAGCCTAGAGGCGGGTGAGCAGTTCTTC